This T cell receptor beta chain was recorded in a study of response to subunit inactivated influenza vaccine. On this clonotype: Its antigen is still unknown.

Study outcomes and limitations: It was the authors' suggestion that each seasonal influenza vaccination recruits few new T cells.

One entry per CDR3 protein results from TCRdb running MiXCR on the RT-PCR reads. In the table there are about 650,000 distinct CDR3 sequences, roughly 14% of which are singletons. The material sequenced was PBMCs from blood, taken about 11 days after vaccination. This TCR derives from a man in his fifties who received an inactivated influenza vaccine.

CDR3 in amino acids: CASSLTRASLPYEQYF. The CDR3 coding sequence is TGTGCCAGCAGCTTAACGAGAGCTAGCCTCCCGTACGAGCAGTACTTC. This chain uses TRBV7-3 with TRBJ2-7; possible D gene TRBD2, 5 bases. The CDR3 extends over 16 amino acids. V was pared by 0 bases and J by 4 bases, with 16 bases between. Germline-derived CDR1 and CDR2 are SGHTA and FQGTGA.